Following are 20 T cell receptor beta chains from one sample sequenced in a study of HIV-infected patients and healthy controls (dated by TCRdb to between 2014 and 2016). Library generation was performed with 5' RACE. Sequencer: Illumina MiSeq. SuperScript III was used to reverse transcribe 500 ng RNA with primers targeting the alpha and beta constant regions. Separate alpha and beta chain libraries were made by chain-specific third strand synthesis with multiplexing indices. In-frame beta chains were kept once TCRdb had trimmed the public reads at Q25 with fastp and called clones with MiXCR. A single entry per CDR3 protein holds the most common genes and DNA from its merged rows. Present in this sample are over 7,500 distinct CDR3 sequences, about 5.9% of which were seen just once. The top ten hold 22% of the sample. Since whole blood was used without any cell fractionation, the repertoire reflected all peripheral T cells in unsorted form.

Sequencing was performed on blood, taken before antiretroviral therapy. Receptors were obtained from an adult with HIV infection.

The CDR3 region is CASSRGAAAYEQYV. CDR3 nucleotides: TGTGCCAGCAGCCGCGGGGCTGCAGCCTACGAGCAGTACGTC. The chain links TRBV7-9 to TRBJ2-7; D is possibly TRBD2 (6 bases). This CDR3 contains 14 residues. In germline, CDR1 is SEHNR, CDR2 FQNEAQ (reference sequence). Trimming pared 5 bases from V and 2 bases from J, leaving 13 bases between.

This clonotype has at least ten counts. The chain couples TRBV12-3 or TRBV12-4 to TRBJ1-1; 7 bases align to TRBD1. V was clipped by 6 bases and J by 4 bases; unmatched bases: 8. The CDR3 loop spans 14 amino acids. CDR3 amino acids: CASRPPDRPTEAFF. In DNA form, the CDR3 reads TGTGCCAGCAGACCCCCGGACAGGCCCACTGAAGCTTTCTTT.

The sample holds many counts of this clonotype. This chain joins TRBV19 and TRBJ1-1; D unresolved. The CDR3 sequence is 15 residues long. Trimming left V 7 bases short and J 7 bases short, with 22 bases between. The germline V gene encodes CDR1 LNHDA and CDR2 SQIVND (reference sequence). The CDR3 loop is CASIQTNPLEGEAFF. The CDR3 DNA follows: TGTGCCAGTATCCAGACAAACCCTCTTGAGGGTGAAGCTTTCTTT.

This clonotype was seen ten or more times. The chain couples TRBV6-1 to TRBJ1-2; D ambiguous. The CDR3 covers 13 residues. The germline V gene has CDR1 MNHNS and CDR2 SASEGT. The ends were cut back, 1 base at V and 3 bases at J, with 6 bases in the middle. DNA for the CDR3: TGTGCCAGCAGTGAAGTGCCGGACTATGGCTACACCTTC. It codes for CASSEVPDYGYTF.

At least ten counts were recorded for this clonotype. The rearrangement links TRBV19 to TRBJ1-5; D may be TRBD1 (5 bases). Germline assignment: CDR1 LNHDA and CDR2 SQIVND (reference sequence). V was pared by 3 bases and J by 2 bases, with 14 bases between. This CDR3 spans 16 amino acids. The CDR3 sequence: CASSIWVSGGNQPQHF. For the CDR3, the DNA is TGTGCCAGTAGTATTTGGGTGTCGGGGGGCAATCAGCCCCAGCATTTT. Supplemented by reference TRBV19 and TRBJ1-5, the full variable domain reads DGGITQSPKYLFRKEGQNVTLSCEQNLNHDAMYWYRQDPGQGLRLIYYSQIVNDFQKGDIAEGYSVSREKKESFPLTVTSAQKNPTAFYLCASSIWVSGGNQPQHFGDGTRLSIL.

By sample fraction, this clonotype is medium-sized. CDR3 coding DNA: TGCAGTGCTAGAGCCCCGGGACAGGTTTTCAATGAGCAGTTCTTC. As protein: CSARAPGQVFNEQFF. J is TRBJ2-1 and V is TRBV20-1; 8 bases fit TRBD1. Per the germline V gene, CDR1 is DFQATT and CDR2 is SNEGSKA (reference sequence). The CDR3 spans 15 residues. Trimming at V came to 1 base and at J to 6 bases, leaving 8 bases not matched to a gene.

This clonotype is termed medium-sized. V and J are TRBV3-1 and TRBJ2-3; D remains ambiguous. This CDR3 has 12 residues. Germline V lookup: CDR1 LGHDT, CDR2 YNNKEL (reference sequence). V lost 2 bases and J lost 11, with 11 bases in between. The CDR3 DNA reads TGTGCCAGCAGCCAAACGGCTCTCAAGCAGTATTTT. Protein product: CASSQTALKQYF.

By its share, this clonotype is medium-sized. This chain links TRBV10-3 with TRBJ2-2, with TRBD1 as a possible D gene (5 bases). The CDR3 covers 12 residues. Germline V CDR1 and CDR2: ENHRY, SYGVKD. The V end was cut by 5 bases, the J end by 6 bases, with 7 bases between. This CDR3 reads CAISPGSGELFF. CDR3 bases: TGTGCCATCAGTCCAGGGTCCGGGGAGCTGTTTTTT.

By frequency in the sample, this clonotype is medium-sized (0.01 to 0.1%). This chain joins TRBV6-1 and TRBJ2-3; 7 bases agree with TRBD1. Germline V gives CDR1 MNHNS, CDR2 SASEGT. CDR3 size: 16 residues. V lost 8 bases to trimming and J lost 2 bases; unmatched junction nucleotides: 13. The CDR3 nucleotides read TGTGCCAGCGATGGCCTGACCGGGACAGTCACAGATACGCAGTATTTT. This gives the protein CASDGLTGTVTDTQYF.

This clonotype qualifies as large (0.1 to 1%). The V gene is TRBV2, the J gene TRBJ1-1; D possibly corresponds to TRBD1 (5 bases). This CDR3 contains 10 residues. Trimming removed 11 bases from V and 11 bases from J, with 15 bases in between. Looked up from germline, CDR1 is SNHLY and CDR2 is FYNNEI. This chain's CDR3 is CAVRLGDAFF. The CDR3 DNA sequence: TGTGCCGTGAGACTTGGGGACGCTTTCTTT.

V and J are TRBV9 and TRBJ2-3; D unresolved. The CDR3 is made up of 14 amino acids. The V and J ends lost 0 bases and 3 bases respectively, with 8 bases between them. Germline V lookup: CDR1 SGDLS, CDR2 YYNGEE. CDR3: CASSVEALTDTQYF. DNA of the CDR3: TGTGCCAGCAGCGTAGAGGCACTTACAGATACGCAGTATTTT.

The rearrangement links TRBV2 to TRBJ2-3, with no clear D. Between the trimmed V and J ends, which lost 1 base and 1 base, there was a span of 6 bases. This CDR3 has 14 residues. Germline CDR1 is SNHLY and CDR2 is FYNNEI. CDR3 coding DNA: TGTGCCAGCAGTGAAGTTGGTGGCACAGATACGCAGTATTTT. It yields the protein CASSEVGGTDTQYF. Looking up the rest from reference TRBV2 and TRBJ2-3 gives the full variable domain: EPEVTQTPSHQVTQMGQEVILRCVPISNHLYFYWYRQILGQKVEFLVSFYNNEISEKSEIFDDQFSVERPDGSNFTLKIRSTKLEDSAMYFCASSEVGGTDTQYFGPGTRLTVL.

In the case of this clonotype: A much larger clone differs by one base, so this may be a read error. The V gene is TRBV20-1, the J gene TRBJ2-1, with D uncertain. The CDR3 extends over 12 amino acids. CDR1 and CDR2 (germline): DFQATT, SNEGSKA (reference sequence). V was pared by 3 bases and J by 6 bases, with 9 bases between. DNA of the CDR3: TGCAGTGCTAGTGCCTCTCTCAATGAGCAGTTCTTC. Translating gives CSASASLNEQFF.

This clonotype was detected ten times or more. The CDR3: CASSIGTDTQYF. CDR3 nucleotide sequence: TGTGCCAGTAGTATTGGGACAGATACGCAGTATTTT. V is TRBV19 and J is TRBJ2-3, with D unresolved. The CDR3 totals 12 residues. Germline V gene data show CDR1 as LNHDA and CDR2 as SQIVND (reference sequence). V was pared by 3 bases and J by 3 bases, with 4 bases between. The full variable domain, in which reference TRBV19 and TRBJ2-3 provide the parts outside the CDR3, is DGGITQSPKYLFRKEGQNVTLSCEQNLNHDAMYWYRQDPGQGLRLIYYSQIVNDFQKGDIAEGYSVSREKKESFPLTVTSAQKNPTAFYLCASSIGTDTQYFGPGTRLTVL.

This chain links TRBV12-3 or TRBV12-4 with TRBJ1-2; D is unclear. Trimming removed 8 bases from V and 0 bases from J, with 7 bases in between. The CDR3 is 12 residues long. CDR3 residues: CASLRANYGYTF. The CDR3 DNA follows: TGTGCCAGCCTCCGGGCTAACTATGGCTACACCTTC.

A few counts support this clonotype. As DNA, the CDR3 is TGTGCCAGTGAGGACGACGGCACAGATACGCAGTATTTT. This sequence encodes CASEDDGTDTQYF. The rearrangement uses TRBV19 and TRBJ2-3, with unresolved D. Trimming pared 8 bases from V and 1 base from J, leaving 10 bases between. The germline V gene has CDR1 LNHDA and CDR2 SQIVND (reference sequence). This CDR3 is built from 13 residues.

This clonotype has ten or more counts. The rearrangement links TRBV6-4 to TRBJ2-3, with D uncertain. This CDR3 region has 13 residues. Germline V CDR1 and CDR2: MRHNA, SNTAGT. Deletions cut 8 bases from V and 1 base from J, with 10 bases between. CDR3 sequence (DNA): TGTGCCAGCGCGGACGGGCGCACAGATACGCAGTATTTT. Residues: CASADGRTDTQYF.

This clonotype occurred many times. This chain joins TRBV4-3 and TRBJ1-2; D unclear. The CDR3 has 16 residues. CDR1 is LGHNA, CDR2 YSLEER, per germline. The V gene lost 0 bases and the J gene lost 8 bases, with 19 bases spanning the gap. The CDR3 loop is CASSQDRRRSGAGYTF. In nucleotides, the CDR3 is TGCGCCAGCAGCCAAGATCGTAGGCGCAGTGGAGCGGGCTACACCTTC.

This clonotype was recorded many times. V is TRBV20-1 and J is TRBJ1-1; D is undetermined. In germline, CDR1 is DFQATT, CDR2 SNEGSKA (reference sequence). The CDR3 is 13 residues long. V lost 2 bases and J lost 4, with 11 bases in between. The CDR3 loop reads CSARPIPSTEAFF. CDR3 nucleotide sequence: TGCAGTGCTAGACCAATACCCTCCACTGAAGCTTTCTTT.

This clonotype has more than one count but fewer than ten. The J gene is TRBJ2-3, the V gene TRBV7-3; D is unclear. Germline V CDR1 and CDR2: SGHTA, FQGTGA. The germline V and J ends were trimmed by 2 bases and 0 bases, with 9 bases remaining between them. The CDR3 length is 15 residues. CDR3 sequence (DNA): TGTGCCAGCAGCTTATTAGGGTCTAGCACAGATACGCAGTATTTT. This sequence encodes CASSLLGSSTDTQYF. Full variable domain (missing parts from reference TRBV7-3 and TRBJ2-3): GAGVSQTPSNKVTEKGKYVELRCDPISGHTALYWYRQSLGQGPEFLIYFQGTGAADDSGLPNDRFFAVRPEGSVSTLKIQRTERGDSAVYLCASSLLGSSTDTQYFGPGTRLTVL.